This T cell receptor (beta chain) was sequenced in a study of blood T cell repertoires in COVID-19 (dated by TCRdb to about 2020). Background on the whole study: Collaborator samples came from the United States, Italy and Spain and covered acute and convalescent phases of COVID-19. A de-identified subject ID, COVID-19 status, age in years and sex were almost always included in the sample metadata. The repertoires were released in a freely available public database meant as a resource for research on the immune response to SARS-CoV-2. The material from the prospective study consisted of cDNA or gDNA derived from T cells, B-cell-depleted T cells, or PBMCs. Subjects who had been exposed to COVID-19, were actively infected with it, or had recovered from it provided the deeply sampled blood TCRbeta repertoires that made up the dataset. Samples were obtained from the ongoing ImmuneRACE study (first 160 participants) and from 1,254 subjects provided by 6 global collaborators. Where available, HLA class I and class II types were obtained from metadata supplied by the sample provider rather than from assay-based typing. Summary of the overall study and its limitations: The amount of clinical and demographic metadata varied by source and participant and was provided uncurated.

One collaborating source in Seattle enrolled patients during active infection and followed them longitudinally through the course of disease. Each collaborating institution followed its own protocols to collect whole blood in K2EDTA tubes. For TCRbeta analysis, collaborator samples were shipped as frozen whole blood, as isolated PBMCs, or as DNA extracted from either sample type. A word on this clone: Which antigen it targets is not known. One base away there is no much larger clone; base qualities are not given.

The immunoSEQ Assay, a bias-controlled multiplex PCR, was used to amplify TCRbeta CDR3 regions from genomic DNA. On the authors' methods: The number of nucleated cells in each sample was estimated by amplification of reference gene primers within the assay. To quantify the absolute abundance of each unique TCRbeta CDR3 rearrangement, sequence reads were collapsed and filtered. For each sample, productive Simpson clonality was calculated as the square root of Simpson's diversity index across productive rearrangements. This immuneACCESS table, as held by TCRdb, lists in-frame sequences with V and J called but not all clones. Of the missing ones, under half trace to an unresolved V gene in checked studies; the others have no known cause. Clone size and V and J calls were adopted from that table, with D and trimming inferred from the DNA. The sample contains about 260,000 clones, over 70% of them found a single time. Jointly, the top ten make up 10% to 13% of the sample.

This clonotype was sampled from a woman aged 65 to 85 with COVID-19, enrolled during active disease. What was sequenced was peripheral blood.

At the DNA level, the sequence is TGTGCCTGGAGTCAAGAGACAAAGACTGAAGCTTTCTTT. The encoded protein is CAWSQETKTEAFF. Recombination connected TRBV30 to TRBJ1-1; no confident D gene assignment can be made. The CDR3 starts with the cysteine, ends with the phenylalanine, and has 13 residues. Of the read, only the CDR3 DNA is kept; its 39 bases are in frame from base 1. CDR1 and CDR2 are drawn from the germline V gene (reference sequence): GTSNPN, SVGIG. Trimming takes 2 bases from V and 5 bases from J, and the germline ends sit 12 bases apart. The variable domain in full, with residues beyond the CDR3 obtained from the reference TRBV30 and TRBJ1-1 genes, is SQTIHQWPATLVQPVGSPLSLECTVEGTSNPNLYWYRQAAGRGLQLLFYSVGIGQISSEVPQNLSASRPQDRQFILSSKKLLLSDSGFYLCAWSQETKTEAFFGQGTRLTVV.